The 7 T cell receptor beta chains listed next were all sequenced from one sample in a study of technical replicates of blood from a handful of donors. This table comes from immunoSEQ multiplex PCR, and its TCRdb copy is limited to in-frame clones, with some not included. Here the sample spans 74,000 or so clones, about 96% being singletons. The sample consisted of T cells isolated from PBMCs. Every receptor here comes from a human donor in good health.

The genes are TRBV4-2 and TRBJ2-1; TRBD2 matches 13 bases. The CDR3 spans 16 residues. The V and J ends lost 2 bases and 8 bases, in that order; junction bases with no gene match: 6. The germline CDR1 and CDR2 sequences are LGHNA and YNFKEQ. The CDR3, as DNA: TGTGCCAGCAGCCAATACACTAGCGGGGGGGATCATGAGCAGTTCTTC. It specifies CASSQYTSGGDHEQFF.

Here the CDR3 DNA reads TGTGCCATCAGTGCGGGACAGGGACTTTGGGGCTACACCTTC. Its protein product is CAISAGQGLWGYTF. This chain connects TRBV10-3 to TRBJ1-2; 9 bases are a match to TRBD1. Germline lookup yields CDR1 ENHRY and CDR2 SYGVKD. The V segment lost 4 bases and the J segment 8 bases; nucleotides outside the gene matches: 8. The CDR3 has 14 amino acids.

The chain carries TRBV28 and TRBJ2-1; 9 nucleotides align to TRBD2. Unmatched junction bases numbered 14, after V lost 6 bases and J lost 8 bases. The CDR3 is 16 residues long. Germline V gene sequence: CDR1 MDHEN, CDR2 SYDVKM. The CDR3 DNA follows: TGTGCCAGCAGACAGCGAGGCGGGAGGGCCCAGGATGAGCAGTTCTTC. It yields the protein CASRQRGGRAQDEQFF.

The rearrangement joins TRBV28 to TRBJ2-2; D is uncertain. Trimming pared 6 bases from V and 9 bases from J, leaving 8 bases between. The CDR3 runs to 11 residues. Germline V gene lookup returns CDR1 MDHEN and CDR2 SYDVKM. This chain's CDR3 is CASRFYRELFF. DNA for the CDR3: TGTGCCAGCAGATTTTACAGGGAGCTGTTTTTT.

The chain couples TRBV19 to TRBJ1-2; D unclear. CDR1 is LNHDA and CDR2 is SQIVND in the germline V gene (reference sequence). The CDR3 has 14 amino acids. V was clipped by 5 bases and J by 1 base, with 11 bases between them. The CDR3 reads CASSSSGFNYGYTF. DNA of the CDR3: TGTGCCAGTAGTTCATCGGGATTTAACTATGGCTACACCTTC.

The V gene is TRBV6-6, the J gene TRBJ1-2; 8 bases fit TRBD1. Germline lookup yields CDR1 MNHNY and CDR2 SVGAGI (reference sequence). Trimming cost V 5 bases and J 8 bases; bases outside gene matches: 7. The CDR3 runs to 13 residues. CDR3 residues: CASSPRTGLGYTF. CDR3 coding DNA: TGTGCCAGCAGTCCACGGACAGGGTTGGGCTACACCTTC.

V gene TRBV15 combines with J gene TRBJ1-3; D is perhaps TRBD1 (5 bases). Germline CDR1 and CDR2: LNHNV and YYDKDF (reference sequence). V was clipped by 6 bases and J by 1 base, with 16 bases between them. The CDR3 totals 16 residues. CDR3 coding DNA: TGTGCCACCAGGGGGTCGGGGGATGGTTCTGGAAACACCATATATTTT. This translates into CATRGSGDGSGNTIYF.